This record looks at one T cell receptor beta chain sequence and its context. Its antigen remains unidentified. Germline V gives CDR1 SGHTA, CDR2 FQGNSA. Trimming removed 5 bases at V and 2 bases at J, with 8 bases between. The length of the CDR3 is 13 residues. The assay was immunoSEQ multiplex PCR, and TCRdb's table has in-frame clones only and misses some. The table has approximately 50,000 clones, 85% to 90% seen once. The sample comes from a study of OX40 agonist ivuxolimab in advanced cancers. Findings and caveats of the study: At 0.1 to 3.0 mg/kg, clonal expansion of CD4+ and CD8+ blood T cells had occurred by week 6.

The chain is built from TRBV7-2 and TRBJ2-3; D not resolved. The sample in question was CD4+ or CD8+ T cells sorted from blood, obtained in a trial of the OX40 agonist ivuxolimab. This clonotype was sampled from an adult with an advanced solid tumor such as melanoma, head and neck, liver or kidney cancer. The CDR3 here is CASSLQHTDTQYF. The CDR3 coding sequence is TGTGCCAGCAGCCTACAACACACAGATACGCAGTATTTT.